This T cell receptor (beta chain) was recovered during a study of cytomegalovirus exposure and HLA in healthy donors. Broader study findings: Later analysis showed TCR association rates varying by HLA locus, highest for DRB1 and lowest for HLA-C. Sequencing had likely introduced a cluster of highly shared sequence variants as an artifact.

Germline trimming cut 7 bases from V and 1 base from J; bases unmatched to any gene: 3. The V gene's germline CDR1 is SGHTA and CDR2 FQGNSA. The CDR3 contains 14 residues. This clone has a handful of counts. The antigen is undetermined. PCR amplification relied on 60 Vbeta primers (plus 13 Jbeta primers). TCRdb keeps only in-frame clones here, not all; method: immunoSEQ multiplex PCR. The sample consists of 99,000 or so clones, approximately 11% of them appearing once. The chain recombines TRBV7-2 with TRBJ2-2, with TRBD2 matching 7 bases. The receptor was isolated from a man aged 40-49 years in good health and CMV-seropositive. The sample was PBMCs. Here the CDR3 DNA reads TGTGCCAGCACCCCGGGGGGGAACACCGGGGAGCTGTTTTTT. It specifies CASTPGGNTGELFF.